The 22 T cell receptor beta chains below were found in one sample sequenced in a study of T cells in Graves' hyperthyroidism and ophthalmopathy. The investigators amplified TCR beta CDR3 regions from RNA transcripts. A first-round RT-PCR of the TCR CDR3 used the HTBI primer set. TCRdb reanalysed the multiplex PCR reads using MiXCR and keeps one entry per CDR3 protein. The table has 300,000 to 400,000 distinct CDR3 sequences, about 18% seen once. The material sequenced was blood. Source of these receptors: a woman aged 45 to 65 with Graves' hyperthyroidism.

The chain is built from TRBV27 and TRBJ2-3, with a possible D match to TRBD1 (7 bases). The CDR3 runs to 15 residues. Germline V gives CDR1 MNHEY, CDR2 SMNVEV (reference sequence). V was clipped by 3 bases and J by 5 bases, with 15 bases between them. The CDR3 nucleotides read TGTGCCAGCAGTTTCAGGGGGAGGTCTGGAGATACGCAGTATTTT. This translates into CASSFRGRSGDTQYF.

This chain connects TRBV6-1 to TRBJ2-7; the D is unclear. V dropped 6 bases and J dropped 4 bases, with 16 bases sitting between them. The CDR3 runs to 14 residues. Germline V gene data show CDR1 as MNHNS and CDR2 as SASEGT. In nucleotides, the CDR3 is TGTGCCAGCAGCCAAACTTCGGGCCTATACGAGCAGTACGTC. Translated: CASSQTSGLYEQYV.

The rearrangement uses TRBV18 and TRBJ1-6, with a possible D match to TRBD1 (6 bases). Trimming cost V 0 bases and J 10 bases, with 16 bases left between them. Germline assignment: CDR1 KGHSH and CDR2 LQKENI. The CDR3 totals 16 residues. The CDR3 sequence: CASSPPGAPNVSPLHF. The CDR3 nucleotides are TGTGCCAGCTCACCACCGGGGGCCCCTAATGTGTCACCCCTCCACTTT.

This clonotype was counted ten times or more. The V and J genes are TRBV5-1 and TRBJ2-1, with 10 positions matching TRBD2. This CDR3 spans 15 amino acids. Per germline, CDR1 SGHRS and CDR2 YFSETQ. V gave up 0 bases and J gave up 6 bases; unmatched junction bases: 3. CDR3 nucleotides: TGCGCCAGCAGCTTGGTTGTAGCGGGAGGCAATGAGCAGTTCTTC. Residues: CASSLVVAGGNEQFF.

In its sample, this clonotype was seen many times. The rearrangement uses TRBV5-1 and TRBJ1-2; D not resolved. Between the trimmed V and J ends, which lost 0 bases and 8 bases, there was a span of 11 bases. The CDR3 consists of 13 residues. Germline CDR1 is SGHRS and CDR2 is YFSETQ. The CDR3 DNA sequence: TGCGCCAGCAGCTTGGTCGCGGGGAAAGGCTACACCTTC. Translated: CASSLVAGKGYTF.

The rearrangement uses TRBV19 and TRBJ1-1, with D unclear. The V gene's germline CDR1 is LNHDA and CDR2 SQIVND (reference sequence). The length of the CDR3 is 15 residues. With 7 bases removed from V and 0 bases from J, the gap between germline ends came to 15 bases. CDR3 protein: CASKERVWMNTEAFF. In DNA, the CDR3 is TGTGCCAGTAAGGAGAGGGTTTGGATGAACACTGAAGCTTTCTTT.

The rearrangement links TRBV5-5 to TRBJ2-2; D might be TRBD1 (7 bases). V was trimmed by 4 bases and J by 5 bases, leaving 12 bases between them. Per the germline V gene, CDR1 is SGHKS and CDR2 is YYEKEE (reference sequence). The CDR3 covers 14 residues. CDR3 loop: CASSGRGVTGELFF. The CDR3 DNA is TGTGCCAGCAGCGGCAGGGGGGTTACCGGGGAGCTGTTTTTT.

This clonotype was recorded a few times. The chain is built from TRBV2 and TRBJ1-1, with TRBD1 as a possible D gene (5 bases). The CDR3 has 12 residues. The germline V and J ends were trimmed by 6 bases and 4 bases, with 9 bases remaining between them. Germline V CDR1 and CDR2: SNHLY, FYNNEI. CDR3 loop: CASSRGITEAFF. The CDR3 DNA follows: TGTGCCAGCAGCCGGGGCATCACTGAAGCTTTCTTT. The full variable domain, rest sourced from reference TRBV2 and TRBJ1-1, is EPEVTQTPSHQVTQMGQEVILRCVPISNHLYFYWYRQILGQKVEFLVSFYNNEISEKSEIFDDQFSVERPDGSNFTLKIRSTKLEDSAMYFCASSRGITEAFFGQGTRLTVV.

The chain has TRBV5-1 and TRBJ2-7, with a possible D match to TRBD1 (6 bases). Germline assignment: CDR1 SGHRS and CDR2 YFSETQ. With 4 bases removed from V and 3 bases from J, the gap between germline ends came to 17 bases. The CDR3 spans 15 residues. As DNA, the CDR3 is TGCGCCAGCAGCCCCCTTCCGGCAGGGGACTACGAGCAGTACTTC. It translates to CASSPLPAGDYEQYF. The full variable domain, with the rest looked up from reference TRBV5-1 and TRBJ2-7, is KAGVTQTPRYLIKTRGQQVTLSCSPISGHRSVSWYQQTPGQGLQFLFEYFSETQRNKGNFPGRFSGRQFSNSRSEMNVSTLELGDSALYLCASSPLPAGDYEQYFGPGTRLTVT.

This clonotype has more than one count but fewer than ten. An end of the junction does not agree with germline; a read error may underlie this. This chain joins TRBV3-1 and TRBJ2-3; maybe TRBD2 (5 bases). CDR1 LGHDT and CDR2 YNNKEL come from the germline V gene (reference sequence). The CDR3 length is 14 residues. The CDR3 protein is CANSPPGLSDTQYF. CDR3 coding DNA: TGTGCCAACAGCCCCCCGGGATTATCAGATACGCAGTATTTT.

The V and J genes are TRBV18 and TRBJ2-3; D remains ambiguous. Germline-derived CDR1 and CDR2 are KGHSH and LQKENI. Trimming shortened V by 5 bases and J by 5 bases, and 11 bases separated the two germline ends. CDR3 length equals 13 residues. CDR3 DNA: TGTGCCAGCTCATACACTCGAGGAGATACGCAGTATTTT. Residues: CASSYTRGDTQYF.

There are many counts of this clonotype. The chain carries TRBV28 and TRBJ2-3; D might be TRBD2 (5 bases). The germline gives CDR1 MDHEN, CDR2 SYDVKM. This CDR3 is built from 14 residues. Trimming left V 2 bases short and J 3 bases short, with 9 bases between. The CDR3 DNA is TGTGCCAGCAGTTTAGAGGGTCCAACAGATACGCAGTATTTT. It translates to CASSLEGPTDTQYF.

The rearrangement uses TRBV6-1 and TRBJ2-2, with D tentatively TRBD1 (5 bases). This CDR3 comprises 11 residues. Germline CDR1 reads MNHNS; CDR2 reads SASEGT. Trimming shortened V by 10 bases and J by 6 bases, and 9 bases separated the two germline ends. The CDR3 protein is CATKGSGELFF. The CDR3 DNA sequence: TGTGCCACCAAGGGGTCCGGGGAGCTGTTTTTT.

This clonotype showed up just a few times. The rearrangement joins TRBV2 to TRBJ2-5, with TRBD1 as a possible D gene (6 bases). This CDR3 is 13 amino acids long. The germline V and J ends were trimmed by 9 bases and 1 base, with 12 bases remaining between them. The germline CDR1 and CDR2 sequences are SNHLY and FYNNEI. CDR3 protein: CASVQGPQETQYF. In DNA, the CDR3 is TGTGCCAGTGTACAGGGACCCCAAGAGACCCAGTACTTC.

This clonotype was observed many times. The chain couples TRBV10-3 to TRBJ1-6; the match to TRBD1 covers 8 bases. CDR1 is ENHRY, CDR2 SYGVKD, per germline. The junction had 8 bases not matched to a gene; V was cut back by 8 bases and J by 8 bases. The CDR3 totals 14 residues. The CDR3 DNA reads TGTGCCATCGGATCCGGGACAGGTGATTCACCCCTCCACTTT. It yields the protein CAIGSGTGDSPLHF.

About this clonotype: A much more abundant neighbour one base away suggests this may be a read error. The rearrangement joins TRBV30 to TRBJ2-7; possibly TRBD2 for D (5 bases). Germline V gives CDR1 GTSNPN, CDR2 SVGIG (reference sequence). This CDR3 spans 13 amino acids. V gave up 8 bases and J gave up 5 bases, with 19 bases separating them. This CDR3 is CARTSGEDHEQYF. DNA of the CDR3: TGTGCCCGGACCTCCGGGGAAGACCACGAGCAGTACTTC.

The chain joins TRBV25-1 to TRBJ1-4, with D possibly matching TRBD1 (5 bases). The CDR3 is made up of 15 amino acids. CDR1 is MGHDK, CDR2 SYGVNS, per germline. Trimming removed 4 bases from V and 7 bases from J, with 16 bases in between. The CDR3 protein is CASSVPGPGREKLFF. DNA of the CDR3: TGTGCCAGCAGTGTCCCGGGACCCGGGCGTGAAAAACTGTTTTTT.

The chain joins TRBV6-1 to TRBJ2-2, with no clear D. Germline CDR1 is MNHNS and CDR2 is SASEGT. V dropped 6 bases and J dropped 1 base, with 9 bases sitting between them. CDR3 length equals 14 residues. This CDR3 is CASRTGWNTGELFF. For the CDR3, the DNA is TGTGCCAGCAGAACCGGGTGGAACACCGGGGAGCTGTTTTTT.

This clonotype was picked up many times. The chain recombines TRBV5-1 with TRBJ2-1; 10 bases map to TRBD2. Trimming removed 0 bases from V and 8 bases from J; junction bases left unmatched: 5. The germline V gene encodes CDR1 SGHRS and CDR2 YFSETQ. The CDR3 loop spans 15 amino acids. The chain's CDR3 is CASSLAAGGPDEQFF. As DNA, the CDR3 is TGCGCCAGCAGCTTGGCAGCGGGAGGGCCAGATGAGCAGTTCTTC. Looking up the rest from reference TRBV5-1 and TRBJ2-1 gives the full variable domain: KAGVTQTPRYLIKTRGQQVTLSCSPISGHRSVSWYQQTPGQGLQFLFEYFSETQRNKGNFPGRFSGRQFSNSRSEMNVSTLELGDSALYLCASSLAAGGPDEQFFGPGTRLTVL.

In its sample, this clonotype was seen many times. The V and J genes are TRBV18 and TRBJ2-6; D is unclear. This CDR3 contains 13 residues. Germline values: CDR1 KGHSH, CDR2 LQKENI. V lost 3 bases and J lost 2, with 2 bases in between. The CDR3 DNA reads TGTGCCAGCTCACCCGCTGGGGCCAACGTCCTGACTTTC. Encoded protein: CASSPAGANVLTF. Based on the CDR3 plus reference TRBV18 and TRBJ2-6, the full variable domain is NAGVMQNPRHLVRRRGQEARLRCSPMKGHSHVYWYRQLPEEGLKFMVYLQKENIIDESGMPKERFSAEFPKEGPSILRIQQVVRGDSAAYFCASSPAGANVLTFGAGSRLTVL.

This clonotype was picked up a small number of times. The CDR3 here is CASSLAPTDYGYTF. CDR3 coding DNA: TGCGCCAGCAGCTTGGCCCCGACAGACTATGGCTACACCTTC. The rearrangement uses TRBV5-1 and TRBJ1-2; the D gene is possibly TRBD1 (5 bases). Germline V CDR1 and CDR2: SGHRS, YFSETQ. The CDR3 runs to 14 residues. The ends were cut back, 0 bases at V and 3 bases at J, with 9 bases in the middle.

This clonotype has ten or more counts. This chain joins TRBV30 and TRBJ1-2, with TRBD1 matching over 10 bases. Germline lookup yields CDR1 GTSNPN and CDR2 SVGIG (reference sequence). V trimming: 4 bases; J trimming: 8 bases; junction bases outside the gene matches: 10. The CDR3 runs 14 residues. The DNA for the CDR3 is TGTGCCTGGAAGGGACTCGGGACAGGGGAGGGCTACACCTTC. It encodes CAWKGLGTGEGYTF.